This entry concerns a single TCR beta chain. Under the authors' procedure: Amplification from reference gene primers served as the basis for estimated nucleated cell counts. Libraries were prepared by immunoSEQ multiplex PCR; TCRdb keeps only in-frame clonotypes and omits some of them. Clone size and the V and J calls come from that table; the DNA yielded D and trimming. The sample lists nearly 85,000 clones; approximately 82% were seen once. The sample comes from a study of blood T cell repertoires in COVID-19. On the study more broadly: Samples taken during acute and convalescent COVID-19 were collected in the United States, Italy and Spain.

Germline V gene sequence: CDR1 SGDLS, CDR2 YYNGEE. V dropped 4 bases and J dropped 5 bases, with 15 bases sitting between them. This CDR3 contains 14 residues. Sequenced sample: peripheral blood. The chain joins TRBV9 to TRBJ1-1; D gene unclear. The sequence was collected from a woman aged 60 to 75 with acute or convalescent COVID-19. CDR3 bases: TGTGCCAGCAGCTCGTGGGCCGGGGAGACTGAAGCTTTCTTT. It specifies CASSSWAGETEAFF.